The 12 T cell receptor beta chains presented below share a single source sample, sequenced in a study of blood T cell repertoires in COVID-19. Sequencing was performed with immunoSEQ multiplex PCR; in TCRdb, only in-frame clones are kept and a portion is missing. The table shows roughly 360,000 clones, with roughly four fifths occurring only once. The specimen sequenced was peripheral blood. These receptors all come from a human donor with acute or convalescent COVID-19. The donor label of this sample is uncertain.

The chain couples TRBV5-6 to TRBJ2-4; weak D call: TRBD1 (5 bases). The germline V gene has CDR1 SGHDT and CDR2 YYEEEE. The CDR3 is 18 amino acids. Deletions cut 0 bases from V and 0 bases from J, with 16 bases between. CDR3 bases: TGTGCCAGCAGCTTGGTCACAGGCCCCGCTCTAGCCAAAAACATTCAGTACTTC. It yields the protein CASSLVTGPALAKNIQYF.

The J gene is TRBJ2-4, the V gene TRBV7-2; D is unclear. The CDR3 totals 12 residues. V was cut by 5 bases and J by 9 bases, with 11 bases left in between. CDR1 is SGHTA and CDR2 is FQGNSA in the germline V gene. The CDR3 region is CASSPPSGIQYF. The CDR3, as DNA: TGTGCCAGCAGCCCCCCGTCAGGCATTCAGTACTTC.

The CDR3 is CAWRSGPNTEAFF. The CDR3 coding sequence is TGTGCCTGGAGAAGCGGCCCAAACACTGAAGCTTTCTTT. V gene TRBV30 combines with J gene TRBJ1-1; D not resolved. Germline V gene sequence: CDR1 GTSNPN, CDR2 SVGIG (reference sequence). Trimming pared 3 bases from V and 2 bases from J, leaving 10 bases between. CDR3 size: 13 residues.

The chain employs TRBV18 and TRBJ1-2, with 8 bases matching TRBD1. The CDR3 covers 18 residues. V shed 3 bases and J 0 bases; nucleotides not matched to a gene: 12. The germline CDR1 and CDR2 sequences are KGHSH and LQKENI. As DNA, the CDR3 is TGTGCCAGCTCACCGCCCGACAGGGGTGGATTAGCTAACTATGGCTACACCTTC. Amino acids: CASSPPDRGGLANYGYTF.

The V call is TRBV4-1, the J call TRBJ1-1, with D possibly matching TRBD1 (5 bases). This CDR3 comprises 15 residues. The V gene's germline CDR1 is MGHRA and CDR2 YSYEKL. Deletions cut 0 bases from V and 1 base from J, with 9 bases between. In nucleotides, the CDR3 is TGCGCCAGCAGCCAAGACTGGGGGGGGAACACTGAAGCTTTCTTT. It translates to CASSQDWGGNTEAFF.

This clone was found once. The chain recombines TRBV2 with TRBJ1-5; D ambiguous. Deletions cut 6 bases from V and 0 bases from J, with 12 bases between. Germline V gives CDR1 SNHLY, CDR2 FYNNEI. The CDR3 totals 15 residues. The DNA of the CDR3 is TGTGCCAGCAGGGGAGGAGCTAATAGCAATCAGCCCCAGCATTTT. It encodes CASRGGANSNQPQHF. The variable domain in full, with the rest retrieved from reference TRBV2 and TRBJ1-5, is EPEVTQTPSHQVTQMGQEVILRCVPISNHLYFYWYRQILGQKVEFLVSFYNNEISEKSEIFDDQFSVERPDGSNFTLKIRSTKLEDSAMYFCASRGGANSNQPQHFGDGTRLSIL.

The chain employs TRBV2 and TRBJ1-2; TRBD1 matches 8 bases. The junction had 4 bases not matched to a gene; V was cut back by 6 bases and J by 4 bases. The CDR3 sequence is 13 residues long. Germline CDR1 and CDR2: SNHLY and FYNNEI. The CDR3 nucleotides read TGTGCCAGCAGGACAGGGGAATTCTATGGCTACACCTTC. Residues: CASRTGEFYGYTF.

The rearrangement uses TRBV5-6 and TRBJ2-1; TRBD1 aligns across 8 bases. The V gene end was trimmed by 3 bases and the J gene end by 12 bases; junction bases not matched to a gene: 8. The germline V gene has CDR1 SGHDT and CDR2 YYEEEE. The CDR3 is 13 amino acids. CDR3 DNA sequence: TGTGCCAGCAGCTGGGTGGACAGGGTGCTGCAGTTCTTC. Residues: CASSWVDRVLQFF.

The chain links TRBV3-1 (or the pseudogene TRBV3-2) to TRBJ2-7, with TRBD1 identical over 9 bases. V trimming: 6 bases; J trimming: 7 bases; junction bases outside the gene matches: 10. Per the germline V gene, CDR1 is LGHDT and CDR2 is YNNKEL (reference sequence). CDR3 length: 14 amino acids. The CDR3 DNA is TGTGCCAGCAGACAACAGGGGGCTCCGGGGGAGCAGTACTTC. This sequence encodes CASRQQGAPGEQYF.

The rearrangement uses TRBV27 and TRBJ2-7; 7 bases are shared with TRBD2. Germline loops: CDR1 MNHEY, CDR2 SMNVEV (reference sequence). Trimming cost V 6 bases and J 5 bases; bases outside gene matches: 16. The CDR3 has 16 residues. This CDR3 reads CASSPVPAGVTHEQYF. In DNA form, the CDR3 reads TGTGCCAGCAGCCCCGTCCCCGCGGGAGTAACACACGAGCAGTACTTC.

This chain links TRBV6-1 with TRBJ2-7, with a possible D match to TRBD1 (6 bases). Per the germline V gene, CDR1 is MNHNS and CDR2 is SASEGT. V dropped 1 base and J dropped 3 bases, with 10 bases sitting between them. The CDR3 is 14 residues long. CDR3: CASSEGKGGYEQYF. In DNA, the CDR3 is TGTGCCAGCAGTGAAGGGAAAGGGGGCTACGAGCAGTACTTC.

V and J are TRBV7-9 and TRBJ1-4, with 7 bases fitting TRBD1. The CDR3 totals 16 residues. Germline CDR1 SEHNR, CDR2 FQNEAQ (reference sequence). V lost 1 base to trimming and J lost 0 bases; unmatched junction nucleotides: 2. CDR3 coding DNA: TGTGCCAGCAGCTTAGGGGACAGAACAACTAATGAAAAACTGTTTTTT. This translates into CASSLGDRTTNEKLFF. Full variable domain (remainder filled in from reference TRBV7-9 and TRBJ1-4): DTGVSQNPRHKITKRGQNVTFRCDPISEHNRLYWYRQTLGQGPEFLTYFQNEAQLEKSRLLSDRFSAERPKGSFSTLEIQRTEQGDSAMYLCASSLGDRTTNEKLFFGSGTQLSVL.